These 28 T cell receptor beta chains originate from one sample sequenced in a study of blood T cell repertoires in COVID-19. Using immunoSEQ multiplex PCR, the repertoire was profiled, and TCRdb retains in-frame clones only, with some absent. The sample shows around 150,000 clones, 70% to 90% of them seen only once. The sample comprised peripheral blood. These receptors came from a man aged 55 to 70 with acute or convalescent COVID-19.

The count of this clone is one. The chain links TRBV2 to TRBJ1-5; possible D gene TRBD1, 5 bases. The germline gives CDR1 SNHLY, CDR2 FYNNEI. CDR3 length: 14 residues. V lost 4 bases, J lost 4 bases, and 11 bases lay in between. CDR3 nucleotide sequence: TGTGCCAGCAGTGGGCTGTCAGGGAATCAGCCCCAGCATTTT. It encodes CASSGLSGNQPQHF.

V gene TRBV24-1 combines with J gene TRBJ1-2, with 9 bases matching TRBD1. The CDR3 covers 15 residues. V lost 5 bases and J lost 7; bases outside the gene matches: 10. Germline loops: CDR1 KGHDR, CDR2 SFDVKD. CDR3 sequence (DNA): TGTGCCACCAGTGCCGCCGGGACAGGGCTCTTTGGCTACACCTTC. This codes for CATSAAGTGLFGYTF.

The rearrangement links TRBV9 to TRBJ2-3; D is possibly TRBD2 (6 bases). The V gene's germline CDR1 is SGDLS and CDR2 YYNGEE. The length of the CDR3 is 14 residues. With 3 bases removed from V and 4 bases from J, the gap between germline ends came to 12 bases. The chain's CDR3 is CASSASWGADTQYF. CDR3 DNA: TGTGCCAGCAGCGCCTCTTGGGGGGCAGATACGCAGTATTTT.

The V gene is TRBV9, the J gene TRBJ1-5, with 7 bases identical to TRBD1. Germline lookup yields CDR1 SGDLS and CDR2 YYNGEE. The CDR3 is made up of 14 amino acids. V trimming: 4 bases; J trimming: 2 bases; junction bases outside the gene matches: 3. The CDR3 DNA reads as TGTGCCAGCAGCTCTACAGGGGGCAATCAGCCCCAGCATTTT. As protein: CASSSTGGNQPQHF.

The V gene is TRBV6-5, the J gene TRBJ1-3, with 8 bases that match TRBD1. This CDR3 region has 15 residues. V gave up 6 bases and J gave up 3 bases; unmatched junction bases: 7. The germline gives CDR1 MNHEY, CDR2 SVGAGI. The CDR3 nucleotides are TGTGCCAGCAGCCGAACAGGGGGACGTGGAAACACCATATATTTT. It codes for CASSRTGGRGNTIYF.

The chain links TRBV5-1 to TRBJ1-1; the D is unclear. Germline V CDR1 and CDR2: SGHRS, YFSETQ. The CDR3 has 13 residues. V lost 2 bases, J lost 5 bases, and 10 bases lay in between. In DNA, the CDR3 is TGCGCCAGCAGCTTTACGGTTACGACTGAAGCTTTCTTT. Its protein product is CASSFTVTTEAFF.

This chain uses TRBV6-5 with TRBJ1-1, with a tentative D call TRBD1 (5 bases). Germline lookup yields CDR1 MNHEY and CDR2 SVGAGI. V lost 11 bases and J 3 bases, leaving 16 bases between the germline ends. This CDR3 has 13 residues. Here the CDR3 reads CAARGWGDTEAFF. The CDR3 DNA follows: TGTGCCGCGCGCGGATGGGGGGACACTGAAGCTTTCTTT.

The rearrangement joins TRBV19 to TRBJ2-2; D ambiguous. V dropped 0 bases and J dropped 1 base, with 6 bases sitting between them. Germline V lookup: CDR1 LNHDA, CDR2 SQIVND (reference sequence). The CDR3 runs to 15 residues. The CDR3 coding sequence is TGTGCCAGTAGTATAGATCGAGGGAACACCGGGGAGCTGTTTTTT. Protein product: CASSIDRGNTGELFF.

The chain uses TRBV18 and TRBJ2-1, with TRBD1 identical over 7 bases. Trimming removed 6 bases from V and 5 bases from J; junction bases left unmatched: 7. CDR3 length equals 14 residues. CDR1 is KGHSH and CDR2 is LQKENI in the germline V gene. CDR3 sequence: CASSLGQADNEQFF. The CDR3 coding sequence is TGTGCCAGCTCTCTTGGACAGGCTGACAATGAGCAGTTCTTC.

This sequence joins TRBV9 and TRBJ1-1, with 9 bases that match TRBD1. CDR1 is SGDLS, CDR2 YYNGEE, per germline. With 4 bases clipped from V and 7 bases from J, the junction kept 11 bases outside the gene matches. The CDR3 has 15 residues. The CDR3 region is CASSPYDRGDIEAFF. CDR3 DNA: TGTGCCAGCAGCCCGTACGACAGGGGGGATATTGAAGCTTTCTTT.

This clone was observed once. This rearrangement joins TRBV27 to TRBJ2-2; 8 positions match TRBD1. The trim removed 3 bases at V and 4 bases at J, leaving 4 bases unmatched. The CDR3 contains 15 residues. Germline CDR1 MNHEY, CDR2 SMNVEV (reference sequence). The chain's CDR3 is CASSLDRVSTGELFF. Written as DNA, the CDR3 is TGTGCCAGCAGTTTGGACAGGGTGAGCACCGGGGAGCTGTTTTTT.

The rearrangement uses TRBV5-1 and TRBJ1-4; D is unclear. This CDR3 is built from 14 residues. Per the germline V gene, CDR1 is SGHRS and CDR2 is YFSETQ. Trimming pared 4 bases from V and 0 bases from J, leaving 7 bases between. The DNA for the CDR3 is TGCGCCAGCAGCGACAAGTCAACTAATGAAAAACTGTTTTTT. This sequence encodes CASSDKSTNEKLFF.

The chain combines TRBV4-1 with TRBJ1-1, with D unclear. This CDR3 is 17 amino acids long. Germline assignment: CDR1 MGHRA and CDR2 YSYEKL. Trimming pared 1 base from V and 6 bases from J, leaving 21 bases between. The CDR3 DNA follows: TGCGCCAGCAGCCAAGTAAGGGCACGAAAAATGCGGGCTGAAGCTTTCTTT. Its translation is CASSQVRARKMRAEAFF.

The chain carries TRBV4-2 and TRBJ1-1; D uncertain. Between the trimmed V and J ends, which lost 4 bases and 2 bases, there was a span of 14 bases. Germline V gives CDR1 LGHNA, CDR2 YNFKEQ. This CDR3 has 15 amino acids. DNA of the CDR3: TGTGCCAGCAGCCTCCACACCAGTTTAAACACTGAAGCTTTCTTT. Its translation is CASSLHTSLNTEAFF.

The chain couples TRBV5-1 to TRBJ1-1; TRBD1 agrees at 10 bases. Germline CDR1 reads SGHRS; CDR2 reads YFSETQ. This CDR3 is built from 16 residues. With V trimmed by 1 base and J by 7 bases, 10 bases remained unmatched. The CDR3 region is CASSLRQGARLGEAFF. DNA of the CDR3: TGCGCCAGCAGCTTGCGACAGGGGGCGAGGCTAGGTGAAGCTTTCTTT.

The rearrangement uses TRBV6-4 and TRBJ2-7, with 7 bases that match TRBD2. V shed 2 bases, J shed 6 bases, and the junction held 10 bases outside the gene matches. There are 15 residues in the CDR3. Germline lookup yields CDR1 MRHNA and CDR2 SNTAGT. This chain's CDR3 is CASSDLPAGSGEQYF. CDR3 in DNA: TGTGCCAGCAGTGACCTCCCAGCGGGGTCTGGCGAGCAGTACTTC.

The chain employs TRBV5-4 and TRBJ1-2; D gene uncertain. This CDR3 region has 14 residues. The germline V and J ends were trimmed by 0 bases and 5 bases, with 11 bases remaining between them. The V gene's germline CDR1 is SGHNT and CDR2 YYREEE (reference sequence). CDR3 residues: CASSLVGSQYGYTF. The CDR3 DNA reads TGTGCCAGCAGCTTGGTCGGGTCCCAGTATGGCTACACCTTC. The full variable domain, its missing parts supplied by reference TRBV5-4 and TRBJ1-2, is ETGVTQSPTHLIKTRGQQVTLRCSSQSGHNTVSWYQQALGQGPQFIFQYYREEENGRGNFPPRFSGLQFPNYSSELNVNALELDDSALYLCASSLVGSQYGYTFGSGTRLTVV.

The chain has TRBV3-1 (or the pseudogene TRBV3-2) and TRBJ1-2; D not certain. The CDR3 spans 15 residues. The germline gives CDR1 LGHDT, CDR2 YNNKEL (reference sequence). Deletions cut 1 base from V and 2 bases from J, with 11 bases between. This CDR3 is CASSQAIRGNYGYTF. The CDR3 DNA sequence: TGTGCCAGCAGCCAAGCAATTCGGGGAAACTATGGCTACACCTTC.

V and J are TRBV4-2 and TRBJ2-7; D perhaps matches TRBD1 (8 bases). Trimming shortened V by 2 bases and J by 2 bases, and 13 bases separated the two germline ends. CDR1 is LGHNA, CDR2 YNFKEQ, per germline. This CDR3 has 15 residues. The DNA of the CDR3 is TGTGCCAGCAGCCAACCCACAGGGGGGGCCTACGAGCAGTACTTC. The encoded protein is CASSQPTGGAYEQYF.

The chain uses TRBV3-1 (or the pseudogene TRBV3-2) and TRBJ1-3; maybe TRBD1 (5 bases). Germline V gene sequence: CDR1 LGHDT, CDR2 YNNKEL (reference sequence). Trimming pared 8 bases from V and 4 bases from J, leaving 18 bases between. The CDR3 runs to 15 residues. The CDR3 loop reads CASAAGGGVGNTIYF. As DNA, the CDR3 is TGTGCCAGCGCTGCCGGGGGGGGTGTCGGAAACACCATATATTTT.

The gene calls are TRBV19 and TRBJ2-3, with TRBD2 matching over 8 bases. This CDR3 comprises 13 residues. The trim removed 6 bases at V and 5 bases at J, leaving 4 bases unmatched. In germline, CDR1 is LNHDA, CDR2 SQIVND (reference sequence). CDR3 protein: CASRAGGGDTQYF. In DNA, the CDR3 is TGTGCCAGTAGGGCGGGGGGCGGAGATACGCAGTATTTT.

This chain joins TRBV5-1 and TRBJ2-3; a possible D gene is TRBD2 (5 bases). V was shortened by 0 bases and J by 0 bases, with 8 bases between the two germline ends. The CDR3 runs to 15 residues. CDR1 is SGHRS, CDR2 YFSETQ, per germline. The CDR3 loop reads CASSLGRRSTDTQYF. For the CDR3, the DNA is TGCGCCAGCAGCTTGGGGCGGAGGAGCACAGATACGCAGTATTTT. The variable domain in full, completed from reference TRBV5-1 and TRBJ2-3, reads KAGVTQTPRYLIKTRGQQVTLSCSPISGHRSVSWYQQTPGQGLQFLFEYFSETQRNKGNFPGRFSGRQFSNSRSEMNVSTLELGDSALYLCASSLGRRSTDTQYFGPGTRLTVL.

The chain uses TRBV19 and TRBJ1-5; D uncertain. V was trimmed by 6 bases and J by 4 bases, leaving 10 bases between them. CDR1 and CDR2 (germline): LNHDA, SQIVND (reference sequence). The CDR3 has 13 residues. DNA of the CDR3: TGTGCCAGTAGGTCTAGGGAGAATCAGCCCCAGCATTTT. Its protein is CASRSRENQPQHF.

The chain is built from TRBV5-1 and TRBJ2-2, with 8 bases identical to TRBD2. Germline V lookup: CDR1 SGHRS, CDR2 YFSETQ. This CDR3 spans 16 amino acids. Germline trimming cut 0 bases from V and 6 bases from J; bases unmatched to any gene: 7. Here the CDR3 DNA reads TGCGCCAGCAGCTTGGTTGTCGGGGGGGCAGCCGGGGAGCTGTTTTTT. It translates to CASSLVVGGAAGELFF.

In this sample, this clone turned up a few times. The chain links TRBV2 to TRBJ2-7; tentative D call: TRBD1 (6 bases). CDR1 is SNHLY and CDR2 is FYNNEI in the germline V gene. Trimming removed 0 bases from V and 2 bases from J, with 14 bases in between. The CDR3 consists of 16 residues. CDR3 residues: CASSEAVGTRTYEQYF. The CDR3 DNA is TGTGCCAGCAGTGAAGCCGTGGGGACAAGAACCTACGAGCAGTACTTC.

The CDR3 coding sequence is TGCAGCGTTATGGGGCAGGGTGGTTCACCCCTCCACTTT. Its translation is CSVMGQGGSPLHF. This chain connects TRBV29-1 to TRBJ1-6; possible D gene TRBD1, 5 bases. This CDR3 contains 13 residues. With 5 bases removed from V and 9 bases from J, the gap between germline ends came to 14 bases. The germline CDR1 and CDR2 sequences are SQVTM and ANQGSEA.

This chain uses TRBV5-1 with TRBJ1-1; TRBD1 aligns across 7 bases. The CDR3 sequence is 15 residues long. V trimming: 5 bases; J trimming: 1 base; junction bases outside the gene matches: 8. Germline-derived CDR1 and CDR2 are SGHRS and YFSETQ. The DNA of the CDR3 is TGCGCCAGCAGAGAAACCGGGACAGCGAACACTGAAGCTTTCTTT. Encoded protein: CASRETGTANTEAFF.

The table lists this clone with a count of one. The chain employs TRBV7-9 and TRBJ2-1; 10 bases match TRBD1. The CDR3 extends over 16 amino acids. The V segment lost 1 base and the J segment 7 bases; nucleotides outside the gene matches: 7. From germline, CDR1 is SEHNR and CDR2 FQNEAQ (reference sequence). The chain's CDR3 is CASSLGTGGIINEQFF. The DNA for the CDR3 is TGTGCCAGCAGCTTAGGGACAGGGGGGATAATAAATGAGCAGTTCTTC.